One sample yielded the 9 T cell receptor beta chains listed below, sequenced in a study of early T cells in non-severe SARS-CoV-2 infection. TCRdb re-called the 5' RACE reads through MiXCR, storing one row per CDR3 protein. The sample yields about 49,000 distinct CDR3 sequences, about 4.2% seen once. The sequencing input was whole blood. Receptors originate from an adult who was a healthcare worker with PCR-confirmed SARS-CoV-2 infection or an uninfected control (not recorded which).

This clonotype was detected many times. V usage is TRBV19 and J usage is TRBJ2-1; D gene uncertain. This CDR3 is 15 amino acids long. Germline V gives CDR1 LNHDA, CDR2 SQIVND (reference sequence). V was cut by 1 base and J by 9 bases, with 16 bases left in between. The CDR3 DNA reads TGTGCCAGTAGTATAGGGCCACCGACTGTCAGTGAGCAGTTCTTC. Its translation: CASSIGPPTVSEQFF.

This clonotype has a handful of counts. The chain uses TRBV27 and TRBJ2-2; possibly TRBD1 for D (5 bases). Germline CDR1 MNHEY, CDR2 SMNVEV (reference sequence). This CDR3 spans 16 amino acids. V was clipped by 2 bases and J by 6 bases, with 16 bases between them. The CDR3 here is CASSLPNPTGAGELFF. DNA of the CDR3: TGTGCCAGCAGTTTACCCAATCCTACAGGCGCCGGGGAGCTGTTTTTT.

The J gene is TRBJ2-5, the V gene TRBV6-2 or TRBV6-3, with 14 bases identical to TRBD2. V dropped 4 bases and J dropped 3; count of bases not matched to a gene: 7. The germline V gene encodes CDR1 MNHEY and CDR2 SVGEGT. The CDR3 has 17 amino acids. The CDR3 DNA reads TGTGCCAGCAGTTCCGGGACTAGCGGGAGAAGGGAAGAGACCCAGTACTTC. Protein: CASSSGTSGRREETQYF.

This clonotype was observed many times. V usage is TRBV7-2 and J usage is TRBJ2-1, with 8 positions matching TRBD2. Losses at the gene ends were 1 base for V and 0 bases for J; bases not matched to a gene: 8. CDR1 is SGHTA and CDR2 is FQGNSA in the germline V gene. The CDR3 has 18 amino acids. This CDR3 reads CASSLEASGSFSYNEQFF. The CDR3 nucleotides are TGTGCCAGCAGCTTAGAGGCTAGCGGGTCATTCTCCTACAATGAGCAGTTCTTC.

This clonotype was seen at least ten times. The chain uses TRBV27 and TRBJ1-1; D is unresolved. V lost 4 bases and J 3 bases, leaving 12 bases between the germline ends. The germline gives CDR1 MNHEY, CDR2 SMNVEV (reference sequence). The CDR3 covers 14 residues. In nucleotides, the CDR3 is TGTGCCAGCAGTTGGAGTAATAGTGACACTGAAGCTTTCTTT. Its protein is CASSWSNSDTEAFF.

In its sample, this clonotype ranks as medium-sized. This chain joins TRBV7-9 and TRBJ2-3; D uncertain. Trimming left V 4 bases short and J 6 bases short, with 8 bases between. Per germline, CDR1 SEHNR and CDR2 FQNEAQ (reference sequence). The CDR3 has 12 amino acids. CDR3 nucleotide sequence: TGTGCCAGCAGCTACCGGTGGGATACGCAGTATTTT. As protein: CASSYRWDTQYF.

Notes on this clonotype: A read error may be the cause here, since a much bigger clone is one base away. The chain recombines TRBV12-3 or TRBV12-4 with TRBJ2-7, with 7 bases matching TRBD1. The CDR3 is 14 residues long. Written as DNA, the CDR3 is TGTGCCAGCGGTTTTCAGGGACAGACCTACGAGCAGTACTTC. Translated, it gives CASGFQGQTYEQYF.

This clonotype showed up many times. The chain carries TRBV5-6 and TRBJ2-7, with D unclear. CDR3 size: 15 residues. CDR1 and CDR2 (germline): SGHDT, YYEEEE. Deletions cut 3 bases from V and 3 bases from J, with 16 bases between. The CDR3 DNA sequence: TGTGCCAGCAGCTACCCAGGATTTGGTATCTACGAGCAGTACTTC. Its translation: CASSYPGFGIYEQYF.

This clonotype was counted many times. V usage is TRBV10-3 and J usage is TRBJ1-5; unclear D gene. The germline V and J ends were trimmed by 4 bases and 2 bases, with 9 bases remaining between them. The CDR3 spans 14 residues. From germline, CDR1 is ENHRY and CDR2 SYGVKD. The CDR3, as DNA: TGTGCCATCAGTGGAGGGCTCGGCAATCAGCCCCAGCATTTT. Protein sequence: CAISGGLGNQPQHF.